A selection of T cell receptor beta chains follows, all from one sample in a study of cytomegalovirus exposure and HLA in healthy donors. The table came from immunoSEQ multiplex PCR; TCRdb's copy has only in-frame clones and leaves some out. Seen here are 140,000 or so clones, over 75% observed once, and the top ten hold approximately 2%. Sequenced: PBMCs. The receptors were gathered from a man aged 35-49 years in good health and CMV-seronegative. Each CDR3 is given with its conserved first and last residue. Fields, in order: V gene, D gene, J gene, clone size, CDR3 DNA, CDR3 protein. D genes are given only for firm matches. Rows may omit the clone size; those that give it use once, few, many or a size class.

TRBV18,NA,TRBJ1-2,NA,TGTGCCAGCTCACTACGGGAGTTCGGCTACACCTTC,CASSLREFGYTF
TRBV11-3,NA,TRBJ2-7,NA,TGTGCCAGCAGCCTGAGGAGGGAGAGGGTCTACGAGCAGTACTTC,CASSLRRERVYEQYF
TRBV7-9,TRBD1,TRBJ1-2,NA,TGTTCCAGCAGCTTAGATCTGGCAGGGGGCTTGTATGGCTACACCTTC,CSSSLDLAGGLYGYTF
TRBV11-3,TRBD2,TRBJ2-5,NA,TGTGCCAGCAGCTTAGAGGTAGTAGCGGGGGGGCAAGAGACCCAGTACTTC,CASSLEVVAGGQETQYF
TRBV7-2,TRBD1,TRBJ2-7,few,TGTGCCAGCAGCTTAGGAGGGGGCCCAGCCTACGAGCAGTACTTC,CASSLGGGPAYEQYF
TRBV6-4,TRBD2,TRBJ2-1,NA,TGTGCCAGCAGTGAGTTCGCGGGGGGGCCCTATGAGCAGTTCTTC,CASSEFAGGPYEQFF
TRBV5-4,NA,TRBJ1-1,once,TGTGCCAGCAGCCTCCGACAGGTTCTTTACACTGAAGCTTTCTTT,CASSLRQVLYTEAFF
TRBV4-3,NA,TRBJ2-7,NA,TGCGCCAGCAGCCAAGTACCAGGGGCCTCCGACGAGCAGTACTTC,CASSQVPGASDEQYF
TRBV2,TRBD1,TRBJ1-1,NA,TGTGCCAGCAGCCATCGGACAGGGGGGAACACTGAAGCTTTCTTT,CASSHRTGGNTEAFF
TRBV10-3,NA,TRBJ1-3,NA,TGTGCCATCAGGGCGACAGGATCGGGAAACACCATATATTTT,CAIRATGSGNTIYF
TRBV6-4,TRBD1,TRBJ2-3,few,TGTGCCAGCAGTGGGACAGGGGACACAGATACGCAGTATTTT,CASSGTGDTDTQYF
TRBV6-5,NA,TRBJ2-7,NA,TGTGCCAGCAGTTACTCGACAGCCTACGAGCAGTACTTC,CASSYSTAYEQYF
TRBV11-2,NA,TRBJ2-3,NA,TGTGCCAGCAGCTTAGCCGTAAGAGCGGGTGAAGGCACAGATACGCAGTATTTT,CASSLAVRAGEGTDTQYF
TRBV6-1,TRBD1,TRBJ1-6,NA,TGTGCCAGCAGTCGGTCGACAGGGTCAGATTCACCCCTCCACTTT,CASSRSTGSDSPLHF
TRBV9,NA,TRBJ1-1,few,TGTGCCAGCAGCGTAGGGAGTAGCCTCACTGAAGCTTTCTTT,CASSVGSSLTEAFF
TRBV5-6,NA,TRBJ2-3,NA,TGTGCCAGCAGCCCTCAGGGTAATACGCAGTATTTT,CASSPQGNTQYF
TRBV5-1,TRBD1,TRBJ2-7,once,TGCGCCAGCAGCATAGACCGGACAGGTCTTCTCTCCTACGAGCAGTACTTC,CASSIDRTGLLSYEQYF
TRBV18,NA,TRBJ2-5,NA,TGTGCCAGTAAGGGGGTCCAAGAGACCCAGTACTTC,CASKGVQETQYF
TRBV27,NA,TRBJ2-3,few,TGTGCCAGCAGAGGAGGTTGGTCGGCAGATACGCAGTATTTT,CASRGGWSADTQYF
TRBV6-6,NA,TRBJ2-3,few,TGTGCCAGCAGTTACGGGGGGGCCACAGATACGCAGTATTTT,CASSYGGATDTQYF
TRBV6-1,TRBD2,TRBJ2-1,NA,TGTGCCAGCAGTCACGAAACTAGCGTGAATGAGCAGTTCTTC,CASSHETSVNEQFF
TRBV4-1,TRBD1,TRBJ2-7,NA,TGCGCCAGCAGCCAAGTGGGGGCAGGGGGCGACGAGCAGTACTTC,CASSQVGAGGDEQYF
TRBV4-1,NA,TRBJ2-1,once,TGCGCCAGCAGCCAAGGAGAAGTCGGGAGCTCCACCTACAATGAGCAGTTCTTC,CASSQGEVGSSTYNEQFF
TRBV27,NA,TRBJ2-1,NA,TGTGCCAGCAGTTTAAAGGCTGGGACTCTAGTTTACAATGAGCAGTTCTTC,CASSLKAGTLVYNEQFF
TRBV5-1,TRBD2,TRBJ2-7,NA,TGCGCCAGCAGCTTGGCCCCGGGACTAGCGGGAGGCGAGCAGTACTTC,CASSLAPGLAGGEQYF
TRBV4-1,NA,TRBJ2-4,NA,TGCGCCAGCAGCCAAGCCCAGGAGGGCCCCAAAAACATTCAGTACTTC,CASSQAQEGPKNIQYF
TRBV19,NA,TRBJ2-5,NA,TGTGCCAGTAGTATGTTTATCCAAGAGACCCAGTACTTC,CASSMFIQETQYF
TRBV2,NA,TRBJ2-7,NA,TGTGCCAGCAGTGAAGGCCAACTAGTACAGTACGAGCAGTACTTC,CASSEGQLVQYEQYF
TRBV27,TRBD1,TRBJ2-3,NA,TGTGCCAGCAGGGGGACAGACAGCACAGATACGCAGTATTTT,CASRGTDSTDTQYF
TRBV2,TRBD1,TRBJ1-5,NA,TGTGCCAGCAGAGCCGGACAGGGGGCATATCAGCCCCAGCATTTT,CASRAGQGAYQPQHF
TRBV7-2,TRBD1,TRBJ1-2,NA,TGTGCCAGCAGCTTCTCCCCGGGACAGACATATGGCTACACCTTC,CASSFSPGQTYGYTF
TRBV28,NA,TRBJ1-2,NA,TGTGCCAGCGCCCCTGACAGTAACTATGGCTACACCTTC,CASAPDSNYGYTF
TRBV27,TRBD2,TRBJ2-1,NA,TGTGCCAGCAGGGCGGGGGGCAATGAGCAGTTCTTC,CASRAGGNEQFF
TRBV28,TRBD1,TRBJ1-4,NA,TGTGCCAGCAGGGGGGAACGGACAGGGGAAGAAAAACTGTTTTTT,CASRGERTGEEKLFF
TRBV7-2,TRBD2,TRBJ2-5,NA,TGTGCCAGCAGCTACCCCCGGGGACTAGCGGGGGGGCTCCAAGAGACCCAGTACTTC,CASSYPRGLAGGLQETQYF
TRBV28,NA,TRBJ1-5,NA,TGTGCCAGCAGTTTGAAGGAGGGTAGGGGAGCCCAGCATTTT,CASSLKEGRGAQHF
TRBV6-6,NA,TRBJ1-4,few,TGTGCCAGCTCTACTACAGGGACTAATGAAAAACTGTTTTTT,CASSTTGTNEKLFF
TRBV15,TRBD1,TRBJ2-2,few,TGTGCCACCAACCCGACAGGGGGATCGACCGGGGAGCTGTTTTTT,CATNPTGGSTGELFF
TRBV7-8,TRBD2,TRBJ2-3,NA,TGTGCCAGCAGCTTAGCGTTTCTAGCGGACCCCACAGATACGCAGTATTTT,CASSLAFLADPTDTQYF
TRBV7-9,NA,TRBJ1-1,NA,TGTGCCAGCAGCGACACAGGGTTCCAGGTGGCTGAAGCTTTCTTT,CASSDTGFQVAEAFF
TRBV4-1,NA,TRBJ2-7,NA,TGCGCCAGCAGCCAACTTCTCAGGGAAGGGGCCTACGAGCAGTACTTC,CASSQLLREGAYEQYF
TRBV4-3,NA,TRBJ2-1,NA,TGCGCCAGCAGCCAAGTACTGAGCTCCTACAATGAGCAGTTCTTC,CASSQVLSSYNEQFF
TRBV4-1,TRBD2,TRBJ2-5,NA,TGCGCCAGCAGCCAAGATCTAGCGGGGGGCCTTCAAGAGACCCAGTACTTC,CASSQDLAGGLQETQYF
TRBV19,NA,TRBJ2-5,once,TGTGCCAGTAGATGTCCGGGAACGTACAGGGAACAAGAGACCCAGTACTTC,CASRCPGTYREQETQYF
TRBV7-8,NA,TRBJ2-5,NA,TGTGCCAGCAGCTTAGGTCTCACAGCTGCGACCCAGTACTTC,CASSLGLTAATQYF
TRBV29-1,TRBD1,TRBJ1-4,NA,TGCAGCGTTCCAGGGGGATTGACTAATGAAAAACTGTTTTTT,CSVPGGLTNEKLFF
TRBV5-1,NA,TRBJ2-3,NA,TGCGCCAGCAGGGAGGGAGAATCATCCTGGGATACGCAGTATTTT,CASREGESSWDTQYF
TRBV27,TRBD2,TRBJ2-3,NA,TGTGCCAGCAGTCTCACCCCAAGAGGGACTACCTGGACTAGCGGGAGTCACACAGATACGCAGTATTTT,CASSLTPRGTTWTSGSHTDTQYF
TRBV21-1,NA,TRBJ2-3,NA,TGTGCCAGCAGCCCCATGGATGGGAGGTTGGGTACAGATACGCAGTATTTT,CASSPMDGRLGTDTQYF
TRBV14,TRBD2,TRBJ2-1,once,TGTGCCAGCAGCCAAGGACGGGTAGCGGGACGTGAGCAGTTCTTC,CASSQGRVAGREQFF
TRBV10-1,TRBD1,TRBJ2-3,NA,TGCGCCAGCAGTGAGTCCCGGGACAGGGGAACAGATACGCAGTATTTT,CASSESRDRGTDTQYF
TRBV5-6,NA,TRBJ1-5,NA,TGTGCCAGCAGCTTCTGGGGAGGCAATCAGCCCCAGCATTTT,CASSFWGGNQPQHF
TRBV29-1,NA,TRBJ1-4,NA,TGCAGCGTTTACAGAAATGAAAAACTGTTTTTT,CSVYRNEKLFF
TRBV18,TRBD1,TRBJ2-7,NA,TGTGCCAGACCCCCGCCGGGACAGGGGGCCTACGAGCAGTACTTC,CARPPPGQGAYEQYF
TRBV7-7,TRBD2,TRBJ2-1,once,TGTGCCAGCAGCCTCATGGGGACTAGCGATGAGCAGTTCTTC,CASSLMGTSDEQFF
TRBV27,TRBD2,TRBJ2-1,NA,TGTGCCAGCAGTTACGACAGGGGAAAACTAGCGGGAGCCAACAATGAGCAGTTCTTC,CASSYDRGKLAGANNEQFF
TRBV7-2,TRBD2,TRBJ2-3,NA,TGTGCCAGCAGCTTAGATACTAGCGGGGGGGCCCGGGGAGATACGCAGTATTTT,CASSLDTSGGARGDTQYF
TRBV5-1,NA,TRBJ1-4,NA,TGCGCCAGCAGCTTACAGGAGGGTGAAAAACTGTTTTTT,CASSLQEGEKLFF